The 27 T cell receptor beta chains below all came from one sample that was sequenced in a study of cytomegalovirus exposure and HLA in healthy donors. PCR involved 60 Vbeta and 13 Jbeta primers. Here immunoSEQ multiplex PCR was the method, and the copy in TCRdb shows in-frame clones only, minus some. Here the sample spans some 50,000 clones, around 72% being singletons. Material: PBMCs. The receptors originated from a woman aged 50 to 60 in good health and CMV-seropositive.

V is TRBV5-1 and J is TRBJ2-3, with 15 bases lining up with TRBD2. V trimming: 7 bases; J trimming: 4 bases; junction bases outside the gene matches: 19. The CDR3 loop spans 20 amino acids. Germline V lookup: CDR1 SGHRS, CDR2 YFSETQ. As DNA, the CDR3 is TGCGCCAGCCGACTGAGTAAGCGGACTAGCGGGAGGGATTGGGCAGATACGCAGTATTTT. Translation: CASRLSKRTSGRDWADTQYF. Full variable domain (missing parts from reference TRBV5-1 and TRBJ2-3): KAGVTQTPRYLIKTRGQQVTLSCSPISGHRSVSWYQQTPGQGLQFLFEYFSETQRNKGNFPGRFSGRQFSNSRSEMNVSTLELGDSALYLCASRLSKRTSGRDWADTQYFGPGTRLTVL.

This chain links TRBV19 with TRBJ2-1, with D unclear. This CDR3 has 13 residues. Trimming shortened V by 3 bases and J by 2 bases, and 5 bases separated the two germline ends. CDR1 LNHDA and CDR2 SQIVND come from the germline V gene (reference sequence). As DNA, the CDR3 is TGTGCCAGTAGTATGACAACCTACAATGAGCAGTTCTTC. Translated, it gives CASSMTTYNEQFF. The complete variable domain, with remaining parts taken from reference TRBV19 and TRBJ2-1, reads DGGITQSPKYLFRKEGQNVTLSCEQNLNHDAMYWYRQDPGQGLRLIYYSQIVNDFQKGDIAEGYSVSREKKESFPLTVTSAQKNPTAFYLCASSMTTYNEQFFGPGTRLTVL.

CDR3 DNA sequence: TGTGCCACCAGCAGAGGACTAGCGGGGGTTCCAGAGACCCAGTACTTC. Translation gives CATSRGLAGVPETQYF. J is TRBJ2-5 and V is TRBV15; the match to TRBD2 covers 12 bases. CDR1 LNHNV and CDR2 YYDKDF come from the germline V gene (reference sequence). V dropped 1 base and J dropped 4; count of bases not matched to a gene: 4. The CDR3 has 16 residues.

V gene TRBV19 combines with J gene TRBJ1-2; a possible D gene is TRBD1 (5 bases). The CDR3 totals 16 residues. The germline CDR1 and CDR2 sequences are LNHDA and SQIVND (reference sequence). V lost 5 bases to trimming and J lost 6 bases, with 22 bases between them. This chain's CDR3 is CASSVYLLWGTDGYTF. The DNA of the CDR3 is TGTGCCAGTAGTGTGTACCTTCTTTGGGGCACAGATGGCTACACCTTC. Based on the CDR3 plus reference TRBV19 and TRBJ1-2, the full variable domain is DGGITQSPKYLFRKEGQNVTLSCEQNLNHDAMYWYRQDPGQGLRLIYYSQIVNDFQKGDIAEGYSVSREKKESFPLTVTSAQKNPTAFYLCASSVYLLWGTDGYTFGSGTRLTVV.

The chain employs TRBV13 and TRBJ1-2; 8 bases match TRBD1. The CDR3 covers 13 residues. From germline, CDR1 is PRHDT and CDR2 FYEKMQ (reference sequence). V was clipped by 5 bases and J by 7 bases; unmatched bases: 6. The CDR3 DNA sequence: TGTGCCAGCAGCCTCGGACAGGGTAGTGGCTACACCTTC. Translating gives CASSLGQGSGYTF.

The DNA of the CDR3 is TGTGCCAGCAGCGGCAAAAGCTCCTATAATTCACCCCTCCACTTT. Translating it yields CASSGKSSYNSPLHF. The J gene is TRBJ1-6, the V gene TRBV7-2; no clear D. Trimming took off 5 bases at V and 0 bases at J, with 8 bases between the two ends. The CDR3 spans 15 residues. Germline assignment: CDR1 SGHTA and CDR2 FQGNSA.

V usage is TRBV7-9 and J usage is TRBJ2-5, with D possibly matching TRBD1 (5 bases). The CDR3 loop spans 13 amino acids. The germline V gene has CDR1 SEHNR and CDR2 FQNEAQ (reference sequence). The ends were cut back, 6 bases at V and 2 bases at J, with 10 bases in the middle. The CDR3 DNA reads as TGTGCCAGCAGTCCCGCAGGGCAAGAGACCCAGTACTTC. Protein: CASSPAGQETQYF.

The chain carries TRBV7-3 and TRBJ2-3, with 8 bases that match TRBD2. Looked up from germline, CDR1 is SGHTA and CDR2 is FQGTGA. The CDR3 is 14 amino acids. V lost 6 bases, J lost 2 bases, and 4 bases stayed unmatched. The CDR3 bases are TGTGCCAGCAGGCGAGCGGGAGTCACAGATACGCAGTATTTT. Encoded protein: CASRRAGVTDTQYF.

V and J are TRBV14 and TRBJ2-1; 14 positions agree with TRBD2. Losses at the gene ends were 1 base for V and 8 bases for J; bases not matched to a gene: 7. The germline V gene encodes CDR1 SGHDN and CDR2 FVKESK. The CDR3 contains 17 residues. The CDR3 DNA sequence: TGTGCCAGCAGCCAAGGCCTGGGACTAGCGGGAGTTCATGAGCAGTTCTTC. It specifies CASSQGLGLAGVHEQFF.

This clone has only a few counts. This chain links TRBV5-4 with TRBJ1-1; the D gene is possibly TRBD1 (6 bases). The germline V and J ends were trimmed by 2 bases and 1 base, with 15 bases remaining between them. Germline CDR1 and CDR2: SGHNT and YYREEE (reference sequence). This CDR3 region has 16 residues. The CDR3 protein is CASSFDPTGRNTEAFF. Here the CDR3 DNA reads TGTGCCAGCAGCTTCGATCCCACAGGGAGGAACACTGAAGCTTTCTTT.

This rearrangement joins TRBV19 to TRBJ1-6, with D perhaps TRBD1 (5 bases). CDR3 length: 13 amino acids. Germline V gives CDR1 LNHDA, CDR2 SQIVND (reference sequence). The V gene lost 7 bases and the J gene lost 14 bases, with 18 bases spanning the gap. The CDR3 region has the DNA TGTGCCAGTAAGGACCAGTTGCGGGGGGCCCTCCACTTT. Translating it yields CASKDQLRGALHF.

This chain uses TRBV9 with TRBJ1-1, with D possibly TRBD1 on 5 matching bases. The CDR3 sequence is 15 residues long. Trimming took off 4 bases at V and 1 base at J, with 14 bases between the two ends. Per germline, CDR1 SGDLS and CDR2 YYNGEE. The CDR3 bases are TGTGCCAGCAGCACCACCTCCACAGGGAACACTGAAGCTTTCTTT. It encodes CASSTTSTGNTEAFF.

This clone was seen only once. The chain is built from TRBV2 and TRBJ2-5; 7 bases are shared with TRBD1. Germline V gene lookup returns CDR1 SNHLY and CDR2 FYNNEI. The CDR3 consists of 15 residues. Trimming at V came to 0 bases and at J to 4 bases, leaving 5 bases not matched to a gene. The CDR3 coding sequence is TGTGCCAGCAGTGAAGCCGCAGGGGGACGAGAGACCCAGTACTTC. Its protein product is CASSEAAGGRETQYF.

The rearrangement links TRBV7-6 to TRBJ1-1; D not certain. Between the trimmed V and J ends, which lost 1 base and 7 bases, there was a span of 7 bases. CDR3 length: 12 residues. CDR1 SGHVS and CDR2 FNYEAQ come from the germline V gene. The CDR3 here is CASSLDGSEAFF. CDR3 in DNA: TGTGCCAGCAGCTTAGACGGGAGTGAAGCTTTCTTT.

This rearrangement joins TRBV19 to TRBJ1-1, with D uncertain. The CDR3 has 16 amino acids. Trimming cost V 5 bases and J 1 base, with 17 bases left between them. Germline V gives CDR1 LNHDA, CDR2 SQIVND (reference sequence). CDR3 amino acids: CASSPPGSRRNTEAFF. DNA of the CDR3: TGTGCCAGTAGTCCCCCGGGGAGCAGACGGAACACTGAAGCTTTCTTT.

CDR3 sequence reads: CASSRGLAVILGTDTQYF. The CDR3, as DNA: TGTGCCAGCAGCCGGGGACTAGCGGTTATACTCGGTACAGATACGCAGTATTTT. The gene calls are TRBV7-2 and TRBJ2-3, with 11 nucleotides matching TRBD2. The V and J ends lost 5 bases and 3 bases, in that order; junction bases with no gene match: 13. CDR3 length: 18 residues. The germline V gene has CDR1 SGHTA and CDR2 FQGNSA.

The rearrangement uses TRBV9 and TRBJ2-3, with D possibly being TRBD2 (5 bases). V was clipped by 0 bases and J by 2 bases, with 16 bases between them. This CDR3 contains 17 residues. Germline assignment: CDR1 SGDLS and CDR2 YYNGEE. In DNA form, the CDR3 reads TGTGCCAGCAGCGTAGGGATGGGAGACGCTTACACAGATACGCAGTATTTT. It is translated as CASSVGMGDAYTDTQYF.

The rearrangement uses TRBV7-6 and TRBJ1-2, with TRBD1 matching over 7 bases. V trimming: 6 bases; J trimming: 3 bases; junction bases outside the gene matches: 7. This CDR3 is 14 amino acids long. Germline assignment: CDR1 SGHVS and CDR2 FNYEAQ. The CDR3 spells CASSPTTGYYGYTF. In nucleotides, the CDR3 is TGTGCCAGCAGTCCGACGACAGGGTACTATGGCTACACCTTC.

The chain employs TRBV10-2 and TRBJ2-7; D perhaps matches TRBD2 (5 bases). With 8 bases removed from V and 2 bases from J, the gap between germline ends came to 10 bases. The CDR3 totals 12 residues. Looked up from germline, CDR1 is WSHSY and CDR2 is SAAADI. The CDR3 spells CASAGLAYEQYF. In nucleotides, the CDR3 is TGCGCCAGCGCTGGACTGGCCTACGAGCAGTACTTC.

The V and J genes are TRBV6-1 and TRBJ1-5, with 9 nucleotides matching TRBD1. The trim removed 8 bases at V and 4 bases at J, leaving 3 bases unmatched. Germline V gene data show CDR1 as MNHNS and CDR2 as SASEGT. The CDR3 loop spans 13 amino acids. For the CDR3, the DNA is TGTGCCAGCGGGGGGACAGGGAATCAGCCCCAGCATTTT. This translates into CASGGTGNQPQHF.

The CDR3 bases are TGTGCCAGCAGCATCGGTGGCTCTGGGGCCAACGTCCTGACTTTC. Its translation is CASSIGGSGANVLTF. The chain combines TRBV9 with TRBJ2-6; D ambiguous. The CDR3 covers 15 residues. Looked up from germline, CDR1 is SGDLS and CDR2 is YYNGEE. Trimming removed 4 bases from V and 0 bases from J, with 8 bases in between.

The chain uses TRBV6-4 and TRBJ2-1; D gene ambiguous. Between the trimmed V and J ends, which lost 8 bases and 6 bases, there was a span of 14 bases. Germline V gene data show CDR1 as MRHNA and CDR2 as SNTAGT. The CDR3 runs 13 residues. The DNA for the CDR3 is TGTGCCAGCGGGTCCGGAGAGGCCAATGAGCAGTTCTTC. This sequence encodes CASGSGEANEQFF.

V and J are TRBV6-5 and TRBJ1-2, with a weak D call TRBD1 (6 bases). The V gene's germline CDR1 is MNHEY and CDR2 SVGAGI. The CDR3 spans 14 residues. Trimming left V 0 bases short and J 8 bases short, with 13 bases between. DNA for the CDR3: TGTGCCAGCAGTTACTCTGGGGGCGAGCGCGGCTACACCTTC. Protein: CASSYSGGERGYTF.

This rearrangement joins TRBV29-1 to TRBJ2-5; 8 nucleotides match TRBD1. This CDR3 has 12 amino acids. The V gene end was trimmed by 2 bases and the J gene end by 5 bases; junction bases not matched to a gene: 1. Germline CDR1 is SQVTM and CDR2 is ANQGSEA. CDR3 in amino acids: CSVENRGETQYF. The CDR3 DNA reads TGCAGCGTTGAAAACAGGGGGGAGACCCAGTACTTC.

CDR3 in DNA: TGTGCCAGCAGCTTAGAATTTAGCCAGGAGCAGTTCTTC. This gives the protein CASSLEFSQEQFF. The chain is built from TRBV7-2 and TRBJ2-1; D unclear. The CDR3 loop spans 13 amino acids. V lost 1 base to trimming and J lost 10 bases, with 11 bases between them. Germline CDR1 SGHTA, CDR2 FQGNSA.

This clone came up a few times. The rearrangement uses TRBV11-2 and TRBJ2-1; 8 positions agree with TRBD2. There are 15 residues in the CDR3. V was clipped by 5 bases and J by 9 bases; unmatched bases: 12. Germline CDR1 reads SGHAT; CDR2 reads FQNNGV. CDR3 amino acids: CASSPGGLGIIEQFF. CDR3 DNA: TGTGCCAGCAGCCCCGGGGGACTAGGGATTATTGAGCAGTTCTTC.

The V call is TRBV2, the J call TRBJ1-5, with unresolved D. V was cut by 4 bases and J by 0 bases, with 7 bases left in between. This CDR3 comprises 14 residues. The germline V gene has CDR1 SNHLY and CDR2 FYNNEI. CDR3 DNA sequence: TGTGCCAGCAGTGGGTACACTAGCAATCAGCCCCAGCATTTT. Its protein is CASSGYTSNQPQHF. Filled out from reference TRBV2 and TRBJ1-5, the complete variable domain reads EPEVTQTPSHQVTQMGQEVILRCVPISNHLYFYWYRQILGQKVEFLVSFYNNEISEKSEIFDDQFSVERPDGSNFTLKIRSTKLEDSAMYFCASSGYTSNQPQHFGDGTRLSIL.